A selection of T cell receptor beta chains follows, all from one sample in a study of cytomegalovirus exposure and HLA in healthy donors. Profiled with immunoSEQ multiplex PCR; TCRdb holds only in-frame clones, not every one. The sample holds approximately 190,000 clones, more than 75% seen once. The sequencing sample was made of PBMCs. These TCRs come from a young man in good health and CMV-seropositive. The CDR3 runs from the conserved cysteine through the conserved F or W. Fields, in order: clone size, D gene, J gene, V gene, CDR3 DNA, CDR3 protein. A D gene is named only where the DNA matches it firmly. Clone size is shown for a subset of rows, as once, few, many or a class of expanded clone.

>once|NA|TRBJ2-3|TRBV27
TGTGCCAGCAGTTTATACCGGCGGGAAGGTTCAAATACGCAGTATTTT
CASSLYRREGSNTQYF
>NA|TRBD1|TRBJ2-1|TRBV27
TGTGCCAGCAGTTCGTCACCAGGACAGGGGTGGGAGCAGTTCTTC
CASSSSPGQGWEQFF
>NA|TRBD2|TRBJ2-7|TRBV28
TGTGCCAGCAGCCTCATTAGCGGGGCTTTGTACGAGCAGTACTTC
CASSLISGALYEQYF
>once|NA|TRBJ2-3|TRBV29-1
TGCAGCGCCCCGGTGGTGGGGGCGGATACGCAGTATTTT
CSAPVVGADTQYF
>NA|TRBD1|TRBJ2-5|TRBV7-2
TGTGCCAGCAGCTTCGGGACAGGGGAGGAGACCCAGTACTTC
CASSFGTGEETQYF
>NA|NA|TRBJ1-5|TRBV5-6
TGTGCCAGCACTCCAGGGGTGTTCAATCAGCCCCAGCATTTT
CASTPGVFNQPQHF
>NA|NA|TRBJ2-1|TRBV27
TGTGCCAGCAGTTTCGGGGAAACCTACAATGAGCAGTTCTTC
CASSFGETYNEQFF
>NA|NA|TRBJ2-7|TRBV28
TGTGCCAGCAGACTCACGGAGTACGAGCAGTACTTC
CASRLTEYEQYF
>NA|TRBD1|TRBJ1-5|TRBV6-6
TGTGCCACCTTGGACAGGGTGAATCAGCCCCAGCATTTT
CATLDRVNQPQHF
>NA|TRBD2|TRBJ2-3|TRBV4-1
TGCGCCAGCAGCGGGCGGACTAGCGGGAGGGACACAGATACGCAGTATTTT
CASSGRTSGRDTDTQYF
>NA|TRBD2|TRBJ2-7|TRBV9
TGTGCCAGCAGCGTAGGTGCTAGCGGGATCTACGAGCAGTACTTC
CASSVGASGIYEQYF
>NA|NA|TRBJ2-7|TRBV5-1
TGCGCCAGCAGCTTGGAGGCTAGCGACGAGCAGTACTTC
CASSLEASDEQYF
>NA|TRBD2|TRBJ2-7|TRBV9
TGTGCCAGCAGCCGGACTAGCGGCCTTGGGGGGGAGCAGTACTTC
CASSRTSGLGGEQYF
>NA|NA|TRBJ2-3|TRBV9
TGTGCCAGCAGCGTAGACAGCGGACCGAGGGTAGGCACAGATACGCAGTATTTT
CASSVDSGPRVGTDTQYF
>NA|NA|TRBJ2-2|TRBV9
TGTGCCAGCAGCGTATTCCGTGGGGAGCTGTTTTTT
CASSVFRGELFF
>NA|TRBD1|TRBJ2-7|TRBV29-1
TGCAGCGGCGGGGGAGACAGGGGGGTGTACTTC
CSGGGDRGVYF
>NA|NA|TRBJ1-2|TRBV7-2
TGTGCCAGCAGCTTCGACAGAAACTATGGCTACACCTTC
CASSFDRNYGYTF
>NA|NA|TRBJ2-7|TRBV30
TGTGCCTGGAGTCGAAAGGGGTCACACGAGCAGTACTTC
CAWSRKGSHEQYF
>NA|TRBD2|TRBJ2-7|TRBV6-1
TGTGCCAGCAGTGAAAGCGGGACCTACGAGCAGTACTTC
CASSESGTYEQYF
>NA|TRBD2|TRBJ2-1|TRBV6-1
TGTGCCAGGGGGGCTAGCGGGAGCAATGAGCAGTTCTTC
CARGASGSNEQFF
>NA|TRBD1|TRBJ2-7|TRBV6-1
TGTGCCAGCAGTGGGGGGACAGCCCTCGAGCAGTACTTC
CASSGGTALEQYF
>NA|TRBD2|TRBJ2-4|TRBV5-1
TGCGCCAGCAGCGCAGCTAGCGGGCAAAACATTCAGTACTTC
CASSAASGQNIQYF
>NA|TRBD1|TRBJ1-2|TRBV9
TGTGCCAGCAGCGTTTCAGGGGGCTATGGCTACACCTTC
CASSVSGGYGYTF
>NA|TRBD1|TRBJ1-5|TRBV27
TGTGCCAGCAGTTCAACTATGACAGGGTCTAGGCAGCCCCAGCATTTT
CASSSTMTGSRQPQHF
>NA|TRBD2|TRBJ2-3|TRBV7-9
TGTGCCAGCAGCTTAGGAGTTAGCGGGAGCACAGATACGCAGTATTTT
CASSLGVSGSTDTQYF
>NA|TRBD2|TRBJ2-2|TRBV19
TGTGCCAGTAGTATCACGGGAGAGGGAGGGCCGACCGGGGAGCTGTTTTTT
CASSITGEGGPTGELFF
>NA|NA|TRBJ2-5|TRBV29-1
TGCAGCGTTGCAAGACTGAGGAACCTAGAGACCCAGTACTTC
CSVARLRNLETQYF
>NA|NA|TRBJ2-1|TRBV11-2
TGTGCCAGCAGTGCGGAGGCGACCAATGAGCAGTTCTTC
CASSAEATNEQFF
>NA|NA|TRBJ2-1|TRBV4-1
TGCGCCAGCAGCCAAGATCTTGAGGGGGGGATGCGTGAGCAGTTCTTC
CASSQDLEGGMREQFF
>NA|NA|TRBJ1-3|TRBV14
TGTGCCAGCAGCCAAGATCTGTATTCTGGAAACACCATATATTTT
CASSQDLYSGNTIYF
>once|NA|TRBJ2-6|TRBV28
TGTGCCAGCAGTCTCCTAACCTCTGGGGCCAACGTCCTGACTTTC
CASSLLTSGANVLTF
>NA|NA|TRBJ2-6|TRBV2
TGTGCCGCCCTGGCATTAGGGGCCAACGTCCTGACTTTC
CAALALGANVLTF
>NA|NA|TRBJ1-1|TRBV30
TGTGCCTGGAGACCGGGAGGGACTGAAGCTTTCTTT
CAWRPGGTEAFF
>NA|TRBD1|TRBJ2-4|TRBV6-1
TGTGCCAGCAGTGACGGGGCAGGGGGACGTATCGAAAACATTCAGTACTTC
CASSDGAGGRIENIQYF
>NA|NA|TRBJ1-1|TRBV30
TGTGCCTGTAGATTAGAGGGGGGGCTCACTGAAGCTTTCTTT
CACRLEGGLTEAFF
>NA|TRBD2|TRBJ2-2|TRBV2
TGTGCCAGCAGTGCGGCGGGAGGAGGAACCGGGGAGCTGTTTTTT
CASSAAGGGTGELFF
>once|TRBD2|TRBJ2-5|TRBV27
TGTGCCTCCCGAGGACTAGCCGAAGAGACCCAGTACTTC
CASRGLAEETQYF
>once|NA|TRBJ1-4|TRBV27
TGTGCCAGCAGATTGGCGGGGGTGGATGAAAAACTGTTTTTT
CASRLAGVDEKLFF
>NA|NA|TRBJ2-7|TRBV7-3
TGTGCCAGCAGCTGGGGGACTGGGCGCTGCGAGCAGTACTTC
CASSWGTGRCEQYF
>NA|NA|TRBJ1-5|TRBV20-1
TGCAGTGCTAGAGAGGACCCGGGAGAGCATTTT
CSAREDPGEHF
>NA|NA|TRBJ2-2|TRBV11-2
TGTGCCAGCAGCTTAGTCGTCGGCACCGGGGAGCTGTTTTTT
CASSLVVGTGELFF
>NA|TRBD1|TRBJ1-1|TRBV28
TGTGCCAGCAGTATGACAGGGGGCAGTATGAACACTGAAGCTTTCTTT
CASSMTGGSMNTEAFF
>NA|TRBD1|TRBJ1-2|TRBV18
TGTGCCAGCTCACCTCTCTTCCCGACAGGGGAAGACTATGGCTACACCTTC
CASSPLFPTGEDYGYTF
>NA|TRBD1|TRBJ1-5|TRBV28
TGTGCCAGCCCTCGGGACAGCTCATGGCAGCCCCAGCATTTT
CASPRDSSWQPQHF
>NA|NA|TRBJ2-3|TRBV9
TGTGCCAGCAGCGTAGGGACTATACGAGATACGCAGTATTTT
CASSVGTIRDTQYF
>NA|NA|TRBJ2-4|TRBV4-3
TGCGCCAGCAGCCAAGATGTAAGCGGCCGTCTCGGGGCCAAAAACATTCAGTACTTC
CASSQDVSGRLGAKNIQYF
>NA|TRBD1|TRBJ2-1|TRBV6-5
TGTGCCAGCAAAAATACAGGGGGATACTACAATGAGCAGTTCTTC
CASKNTGGYYNEQFF
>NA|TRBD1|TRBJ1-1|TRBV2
TGTGCCAGCAATACAAGACAGGGATCCCTGAACACTGAAGCTTTCTTT
CASNTRQGSLNTEAFF